This T cell receptor beta chain was observed in a study of blood T cells in healthy people across ages. Study-wide results and caveats: The authors considered diversity estimates from one million T cells to be underestimates.

This clonotype has only a few counts. The antigen is undetermined. The second PCR ran about 6 to 11 cycles with a sample-barcoded 5' primer and J-beta primers. TCRdb redid the calling of the 5' RACE reads with MiXCR, one entry per CDR3 protein. The top ten hold 2.5% to 3.5% of the sample, which has approximately 800,000 distinct CDR3 sequences, roughly 24% seen once. Trimming took off 0 bases at V and 1 base at J, with 14 bases between the two ends. The germline gives CDR1 SGDLS, CDR2 YYNGEE. The CDR3 totals 17 residues. This sample also belongs to another study, concerning T cells of mothers and their children. That paper adds: There were over 8.5 million TCR beta CDR3 reads from each mother and roughly 3 million from each child.

The sequenced material came from blood. This rearrangement joins TRBV9 to TRBJ2-1; D may be TRBD1 (5 bases). This TCR came from a boy aged 10-17 years in good health. The CDR3 sequence: CASSVAGAGSSYNEQFF. The DNA of the CDR3 is TGTGCCAGCAGCGTAGCTGGGGCAGGGTCTTCCTACAATGAGCAGTTCTTC. Together with reference TRBV9 and TRBJ2-1, the CDR3 gives the full variable domain: DSGVTQTPKHLITATGQRVTLRCSPRSGDLSVYWYQQSLDQGLQFLIQYYNGEERAKGNILERFSAQQFPDLHSELNLSSLELGDSALYFCASSVAGAGSSYNEQFFGPGTRLTVL.